This TCR beta chain is drawn from a study of blood T cell repertoires in COVID-19. Whole-study context: Sources were T cells, B-cell-depleted T cells, or PBMCs; the material itself was cDNA or gDNA.

V dropped 6 bases and J dropped 7 bases, with 18 bases sitting between them. This CDR3 spans 14 amino acids. From germline, CDR1 is SQVTM and CDR2 ANQGSEA. How the authors handled the data: By means of reference gene primer amplification, nucleated cell counts were estimated. Libraries were prepared by immunoSEQ multiplex PCR; TCRdb keeps only in-frame clonotypes and omits some of them. V, J and clone size were drawn from that table, and D and trimming were deduced from the DNA. Of tens of thousands of clones listed, 70% to 90% were seen once; the top ten hold 12%. Specimen: peripheral blood. This chain connects TRBV29-1 to TRBJ2-2; a weak D match, TRBD1 (7 bases). The origin of this receptor is a human donor in a cohort sampled during active COVID-19. The DNA of the CDR3 is TGCAGCGTCCAAAAACAGGGGCGGGGCGGGGAGCTGTTTTTT. This codes for CSVQKQGRGGELFF.